These 10 T cell receptor beta chains share one sample of origin, sequenced in a study of regulatory and conventional T cells in RAG deficiency. The data were produced by immunoSEQ multiplex PCR, yet TCRdb's version contains in-frame clones alone and is incomplete. This repertoire shows approximately 12,000 clones, 93% found once; its top ten account for approximately 1.1%. Conventional CD4+ T cells were sorted from blood as CD25-low CD127-high cells. These data also featured in a second study, about regulatory T cells. From that paper: The primer mix had 52 TRBV and 13 TRBJ primers.

The sequenced material came from CD4+ effector T cells sorted from blood. The origin of the receptors is a human donor in good health.

V gene TRBV7-2 combines with J gene TRBJ1-5, with TRBD1 matching over 8 bases. The CDR3 spans 14 residues. Germline V gene sequence: CDR1 SGHTA, CDR2 FQGNSA. The V and J ends lost 6 bases and 2 bases, in that order; junction bases with no gene match: 3. The CDR3 loop reads CASSSTGGNQPQHF. The CDR3 DNA reads TGTGCCAGCAGTTCGACAGGGGGCAATCAGCCCCAGCATTTT.

V and J are TRBV5-4 and TRBJ2-5; the match to TRBD1 covers 7 bases. With 1 base clipped from V and 1 base from J, the junction kept 1 base outside the gene matches. CDR1 is SGHNT, CDR2 YYREEE, per germline (reference sequence). The CDR3 is 14 residues long. The CDR3, as DNA: TGTGCCAGCAGCTTGACAGGGGCCCAAGAGACCCAGTACTTC. Its protein product is CASSLTGAQETQYF.

The chain joins TRBV19 to TRBJ2-3; 11 nucleotides agree with TRBD1. Germline CDR1 LNHDA, CDR2 SQIVND (reference sequence). The CDR3 consists of 16 residues. V gave up 3 bases and J gave up 5 bases; unmatched junction bases: 7. The CDR3 DNA follows: TGTGCCAGTAGTATCAGGGGACAGGGGGTGTTAGATACGCAGTATTTT. It translates to CASSIRGQGVLDTQYF.

J is TRBJ2-1 and V is TRBV7-3, with D perhaps being TRBD1 or TRBD2 (5 bases each). The CDR3 covers 13 residues. The germline V and J ends were trimmed by 4 bases and 5 bases, with 9 bases remaining between them. The germline V gene encodes CDR1 SGHTA and CDR2 FQGTGA. The CDR3 is CASSSGRHNEQFF. CDR3 nucleotides: TGTGCCAGCAGCTCGGGACGCCACAATGAGCAGTTCTTC.

This chain's CDR3 is CASSPTRGQLPRGAFF. The CDR3 DNA reads as TGTGCCAGTAGTCCCACCCGGGGACAGTTACCAAGAGGAGCTTTCTTT. The genes are TRBV19 and TRBJ1-1; TRBD1 matches at 7 bases. This CDR3 has 16 residues. CDR1 and CDR2 from the germline V gene are LNHDA and SQIVND (reference sequence). Losses at the gene ends were 5 bases for V and 10 bases for J; bases not matched to a gene: 19.

The J gene is TRBJ1-1, the V gene TRBV7-9, with D hard to call. The V gene lost 1 base and the J gene lost 0 bases, with 3 bases spanning the gap. CDR3 length: 13 amino acids. CDR1 and CDR2 (germline): SEHNR, FQNEAQ (reference sequence). CDR3 sequence: CASSLDLNTEAFF. CDR3 nucleotide sequence: TGTGCCAGCAGCTTAGATTTGAACACTGAAGCTTTCTTT.

This sequence joins TRBV29-1 and TRBJ2-1; 12 bases line up with TRBD2. This CDR3 region has 15 residues. J gave up 5 bases and V 7 bases, and 9 bases lay outside the gene matches. CDR1 and CDR2 (germline): SQVTM, ANQGSEA. In nucleotides, the CDR3 is TGCAGCGCTGGGGGACTAGCGGGTACCCACAATGAGCAGTTCTTC. Its translation: CSAGGLAGTHNEQFF.

This chain joins TRBV5-6 and TRBJ2-1, with 9 bases aligning to TRBD2. CDR1 and CDR2 from the germline V gene are SGHDT and YYEEEE. Trimming at V came to 3 bases and at J to 0 bases, leaving 7 bases not matched to a gene. The length of the CDR3 is 17 residues. The CDR3 DNA sequence: TGTGCCAGCAGCTACTTGGCTAGCGGGAACTCCTACAATGAGCAGTTCTTC. This gives the protein CASSYLASGNSYNEQFF.

In its sample, this clone was seen once. The chain employs TRBV28 and TRBJ2-5; the match to TRBD1 covers 7 bases. CDR1 is MDHEN, CDR2 SYDVKM, per germline. The CDR3 is 16 amino acids. Losses at the gene ends were 2 bases for V and 4 bases for J; bases not matched to a gene: 10. In DNA form, the CDR3 reads TGTGCCAGCAGTTTACGTCTACAGGGGCAGCGAGAGACCCAGTACTTC. Translated, it gives CASSLRLQGQRETQYF.

V gene TRBV7-6 combines with J gene TRBJ2-1; 13 nucleotides line up with TRBD2. The CDR3 length is 17 residues. Germline V lookup: CDR1 SGHVS, CDR2 FNYEAQ. V lost 4 bases to trimming and J lost 7 bases; unmatched junction nucleotides: 10. CDR3 residues: CASSSSSPGLAGNEQFF. The CDR3 coding sequence is TGTGCCAGCAGCTCCTCTAGCCCGGGACTAGCGGGGAATGAGCAGTTCTTC. The full variable domain, completed using reference TRBV7-6 and TRBJ2-1, is GAGVSQSPRYKVTKRGQDVALRCDPISGHVSLYWYRQALGQGPEFLTYFNYEAQQDKSGLPNDRFSAERPEGSISTLTIQRTEQRDSAMYRCASSSSSPGLAGNEQFFGPGTRLTVL.